Sequencing of this T cell receptor (beta chain) was carried out in a study of blood T cell repertoires in COVID-19. Patients at the Seattle site were enrolled during active infection and followed longitudinally. V lost 4 bases and J 4 bases, leaving 11 bases between the germline ends. Germline V gene sequence: CDR1 SGHDT, CDR2 YYEEEE. The length of the CDR3 is 13 residues. The repertoire was sequenced with immunoSEQ multiplex PCR; TCRdb's copy has only in-frame clones and lacks some. The sample has a few hundred thousand clones, approximately 92% seen once. Material for sequencing was peripheral blood. This clonotype originated in a young adult with COVID-19, enrolled during active disease. V and J are TRBV5-6 and TRBJ1-1; D is possibly TRBD1 (5 bases). The CDR3 DNA is TGTGCCAGCAGCCTGACAGATAGCACTGAAGCTTTCTTT. As protein: CASSLTDSTEAFF.